Reported below is one TCR beta chain. The antigen is unknown. RNA was isolated and reverse transcribed to cDNA, the sequencing template. Sequenced by immunoSEQ multiplex PCR; TCRdb stores in-frame clones only, minus some. The data contain about 140,000 clones, around 49% of them singletons. Isolation of CD4+ and CD8+ T cells from PBMCs was achieved by sorting. The sample belongs to a study of CD8+ T cells in alopecia areata. In germline, CDR1 is KGHSH, CDR2 LQKENI. This CDR3 has 14 residues. V gave up 1 base and J gave up 1 base, with 7 bases separating them. Findings and caveats of the study: Besides other cells, scalp samples also yield sequences of resident alphabeta T cells from normal skin.

The TCR was taken from a human donor with alopecia areata. The chain recombines TRBV18 with TRBJ1-1, with D uncertain. The sample was CD4+ T cells sorted from blood, taken at week 0. CDR3 nucleotide sequence: TGTGCCAGCTCACCACGGGAAGGGAACACTGAAGCTTTCTTT. Amino acids: CASSPREGNTEAFF.